What follows are 30 T cell receptor beta chains derived from one specimen sequenced in a study of shared clonotypes between healthy human individuals. Clones were sequenced by immunoSEQ multiplex PCR, and TCRdb holds only the in-frame ones, with some missing. In the table there are some 2.1 million clones, 95% of which are singletons. Source material: naive CD4+ T cells sorted from blood. Subset in this sample: CD45RA+ positively selected. These receptor sequences come from a man in his late teens or twenties in good health.

The CDR3 DNA is TGTGCTAGTGGTCCGGAGCACCAAGAGACCCAGTACTTC. Translation gives CASGPEHQETQYF. The V call is TRBV12-5, the J call TRBJ2-5, with D unclear. V lost 5 bases and J 0 bases, leaving 7 bases between the germline ends. The CDR3 totals 13 residues. The germline CDR1 and CDR2 sequences are LGHNT and FRNRAP.

DNA of the CDR3: TGCGCCAGCAGCTGGGGTGGGACCCAGTTCGATAATGAAAAACTGTTTTTT. Residues: CASSWGGTQFDNEKLFF. V gene TRBV5-1 combines with J gene TRBJ1-4, with D possibly matching TRBD1 (5 bases). From germline, CDR1 is SGHRS and CDR2 YFSETQ. Trimming removed 3 bases from V and 4 bases from J, with 19 bases in between. The CDR3 consists of 17 residues.

The rearrangement links TRBV7-9 to TRBJ1-4; maybe TRBD1 (6 bases). The CDR3 loop spans 17 amino acids. Germline CDR1 and CDR2: SEHNR and FQNEAQ (reference sequence). Trimming shortened V by 5 bases and J by 8 bases, and 24 bases separated the two germline ends. CDR3 nucleotides: TGTGCCAGCAGCCCGGGCAGGGGAGAGCTGCTTTTAGAAAAACTGTTTTTT. This translates into CASSPGRGELLLEKLFF.

In the case of this clone: Other DNA sequences in the same sample also yield this CDR3. The CDR3 nucleotides read TGTGCCTGGAGTGTAGGGGGGTTGAACACCGGGGAGCTGTTTTTT. Translation gives CAWSVGGLNTGELFF. The chain joins TRBV30 to TRBJ2-2; D possibly uses TRBD1 or TRBD2 (6 bases each). The V and J ends lost 0 bases and 1 base respectively, with 9 bases between them. Germline V gene sequence: CDR1 GTSNPN, CDR2 SVGIG (reference sequence). This CDR3 is 15 amino acids long.

This clone appeared a single time. J is TRBJ1-2 and V is TRBV7-9; no firm D call. Trimming shortened V by 1 base and J by 3 bases, and 9 bases separated the two germline ends. Germline V lookup: CDR1 SEHNR, CDR2 FQNEAQ (reference sequence). This CDR3 has 14 amino acids. The CDR3 loop reads CASSLDPAHYGYTF. The CDR3 DNA is TGTGCCAGCAGCTTAGATCCGGCCCACTATGGCTACACCTTC.

A remark on this clone: Other DNA sequences of this sample code for an identical CDR3. The rearrangement links TRBV6-5 to TRBJ1-2; no clear D. V was pared by 6 bases and J by 4 bases, with 6 bases between. The CDR3 contains 11 residues. Looked up from germline, CDR1 is MNHEY and CDR2 is SVGAGI. The DNA of the CDR3 is TGTGCCAGCAGGGATCTCTATGGCTACACCTTC. Translated: CASRDLYGYTF.

Worth noting for this clone: Within the sample, other DNA sequences also encode this same CDR3. This chain joins TRBV30 and TRBJ1-1; 7 bases fit TRBD1. CDR1 is GTSNPN and CDR2 is SVGIG in the germline V gene (reference sequence). The CDR3 length is 12 residues. Trimming removed 3 bases from V and 3 bases from J; junction bases left unmatched: 1. In nucleotides, the CDR3 is TGTGCCTGGAGCAGGGGGGACACTGAAGCTTTCTTT. It translates to CAWSRGDTEAFF.

This chain links TRBV11-3 with TRBJ2-1; D is unclear. The CDR3 is 15 residues long. From germline, CDR1 is SGHNT and CDR2 YENEEA. The V gene lost 3 bases and the J gene lost 0 bases, with 9 bases spanning the gap. This CDR3 reads CASSFLTSSYNEQFF. The CDR3 nucleotides are TGTGCCAGCAGCTTCCTGACGAGCTCCTACAATGAGCAGTTCTTC.

This sequence joins TRBV6-1 and TRBJ1-1, with D possibly being TRBD1 (6 bases). Trimming took 4 bases from V and 10 from J, leaving 19 bases between them. Germline lookup yields CDR1 MNHNS and CDR2 SASEGT. CDR3 length equals 14 residues. The CDR3 is CASSVAGVGIGAFF. The CDR3 region has the DNA TGTGCCAGCAGTGTAGCAGGGGTTGGAATTGGAGCTTTCTTT.

This rearrangement joins TRBV7-7 to TRBJ1-1; D not resolved. The germline gives CDR1 SSHAT, CDR2 FNYEAQ (reference sequence). This CDR3 region has 14 residues. V was shortened by 4 bases and J by 6 bases, with 15 bases between the two germline ends. DNA of the CDR3: TGTGCCAGCAGCTCAGTGCGGTCGGGATCTGAAGCTTTCTTT. Its translation is CASSSVRSGSEAFF.

This chain connects TRBV30 to TRBJ2-2; 9 nucleotides match TRBD1. With V trimmed by 3 bases and J by 2 bases, 4 bases remained unmatched. The CDR3 has 15 residues. Germline CDR1 GTSNPN, CDR2 SVGIG (reference sequence). DNA of the CDR3: TGTGCCTGGAGGATGGGACAGGGCAACACCGGGGAGCTGTTTTTT. Protein product: CAWRMGQGNTGELFF.

The chain carries TRBV2 and TRBJ2-7; D is perhaps TRBD1 (5 bases). The CDR3 loop spans 13 amino acids. In germline, CDR1 is SNHLY, CDR2 FYNNEI. The V and J ends lost 3 bases and 4 bases respectively, with 10 bases between them. The CDR3 sequence: CASSEIRAYEQYF. In DNA, the CDR3 is TGTGCCAGCAGTGAGATCAGGGCTTACGAGCAGTACTTC. The entire variable domain, with the rest obtained from reference TRBV2 and TRBJ2-7, is as follows: EPEVTQTPSHQVTQMGQEVILRCVPISNHLYFYWYRQILGQKVEFLVSFYNNEISEKSEIFDDQFSVERPDGSNFTLKIRSTKLEDSAMYFCASSEIRAYEQYFGPGTRLTVT.

This chain connects TRBV6-6 to TRBJ2-1, with unresolved D. The CDR3 sequence is 15 residues long. Germline V CDR1 and CDR2: MNHNY, SVGAGI (reference sequence). V was trimmed by 2 bases and J by 0 bases, leaving 8 bases between them. The CDR3 region is CASSYESSSYNEQFF. CDR3 nucleotide sequence: TGTGCCAGCAGTTACGAGTCGAGCTCCTACAATGAGCAGTTCTTC.

This clone was counted a single time. The V gene is TRBV30, the J gene TRBJ1-1; 9 positions agree with TRBD1. The CDR3 is 13 residues long. Trimming removed 2 bases from V and 8 bases from J; junction bases left unmatched: 6. From germline, CDR1 is GTSNPN and CDR2 SVGIG (reference sequence). CDR3 loop: CAWSTGQGREAFF. CDR3 bases: TGTGCCTGGAGTACGGGACAGGGACGCGAAGCTTTCTTT. Full variable domain (rest looked up from reference TRBV30 and TRBJ1-1): SQTIHQWPATLVQPVGSPLSLECTVEGTSNPNLYWYRQAAGRGLQLLFYSVGIGQISSEVPQNLSASRPQDRQFILSSKKLLLSDSGFYLCAWSTGQGREAFFGQGTRLTVV.

The rearrangement uses TRBV19 and TRBJ2-2, with 9 bases matching TRBD1. There are 14 residues in the CDR3. The V segment lost 7 bases and the J segment 6 bases; nucleotides outside the gene matches: 6. The germline V gene has CDR1 LNHDA and CDR2 SQIVND (reference sequence). The DNA of the CDR3 is TGTGCCAGTATGGGGACAGGGTATGCCGGGGAGCTGTTTTTT. Translated, it gives CASMGTGYAGELFF.

This clone has just one count. The gene calls are TRBV18 and TRBJ2-5; tentatively, D is TRBD2 (7 bases). Trimming removed 0 bases at V and 7 bases at J, with 15 bases between. The CDR3 runs to 15 residues. The germline V gene has CDR1 KGHSH and CDR2 LQKENI. CDR3 bases: TGTGCCAGCTCACCACCTGGGGGGGCCGCTAGGACCCAGTACTTC. Its protein is CASSPPGGAARTQYF.

The chain uses TRBV7-9 and TRBJ2-3, with TRBD2 matching over 8 bases. This CDR3 has 15 amino acids. The V gene's germline CDR1 is SEHNR and CDR2 FQNEAQ (reference sequence). Losses at the gene ends were 1 base for V and 2 bases for J; bases not matched to a gene: 2. CDR3 loop: CASSLVAGITDTQYF. CDR3 DNA sequence: TGTGCCAGCAGCTTAGTAGCGGGAATCACAGATACGCAGTATTTT.

The table lists this clone with a count of one. The chain uses TRBV30 and TRBJ1-2; D gene uncertain. This CDR3 region has 16 residues. Germline CDR1 is GTSNPN and CDR2 is SVGIG (reference sequence). The V and J ends lost 0 bases and 8 bases respectively, with 22 bases between them. This CDR3 reads CAWSVKALQSRAGYTF. DNA for the CDR3: TGTGCCTGGAGTGTAAAAGCCCTACAGAGTAGGGCCGGCTACACCTTC.

V gene TRBV30 combines with J gene TRBJ2-3, with 9 bases fitting TRBD2. Unmatched junction bases numbered 6, after V lost 3 bases and J lost 2 bases. The CDR3 totals 15 residues. Germline V gene data show CDR1 as GTSNPN and CDR2 as SVGIG (reference sequence). CDR3 loop: CAWRQGGGATDTQYF. The CDR3 region has the DNA TGTGCCTGGAGGCAGGGCGGGGGGGCCACAGATACGCAGTATTTT.

The chain employs TRBV11-2 and TRBJ2-7, with a possible D match to TRBD2 (6 bases). The V end was cut by 4 bases, the J end by 7 bases, with 8 bases between. This CDR3 has 11 residues. Per germline, CDR1 SGHAT and CDR2 FQNNGV. CDR3 amino acids: CASSSGLEQYF. CDR3 nucleotide sequence: TGTGCCAGCAGCTCGGGACTGGAGCAGTACTTC.

Details on this clone: At the DNA level, this CDR3 is encoded by other sequences in the same sample as well. V usage is TRBV6-1 and J usage is TRBJ2-7; D is tentatively TRBD1 or TRBD2 (5 bases each). Trimming pared 8 bases from V and 1 base from J, leaving 12 bases between. CDR1 MNHNS and CDR2 SASEGT come from the germline V gene. The CDR3 has 13 amino acids. CDR3 in DNA: TGTGCCAGCGTGGGACCGGGGTCCTACGAGCAGTACTTC. It codes for CASVGPGSYEQYF.

The CDR3 nucleotides are TGTGCCAGCAGCCCCCAGGGGGGCTTAGGAGATACGCAGTATTTT. Translated: CASSPQGGLGDTQYF. The rearrangement uses TRBV7-2 and TRBJ2-3; weak D call: TRBD1 (7 bases). The germline V gene has CDR1 SGHTA and CDR2 FQGNSA. This CDR3 is 15 amino acids long. The V gene lost 5 bases and the J gene lost 5 bases, with 17 bases spanning the gap.

About this clone: In the same sample, other DNA sequences code for this CDR3. This chain links TRBV6-5 with TRBJ2-2, with TRBD1 matching 8 bases. In germline, CDR1 is MNHEY, CDR2 SVGAGI. V shed 9 bases, J shed 7 bases, and the junction held 10 bases outside the gene matches. The CDR3 has 14 amino acids. CDR3 sequence: CASSRQGAGGELFF. Written as DNA, the CDR3 is TGTGCCAGTTCCCGGCAGGGGGCGGGCGGGGAGCTGTTTTTT.

This clone was picked up a small number of times. V usage is TRBV30 and J usage is TRBJ1-1; D uncertain. The germline gives CDR1 GTSNPN, CDR2 SVGIG (reference sequence). This CDR3 region has 13 residues. V was pared by 0 bases and J by 3 bases, with 8 bases between. The CDR3 protein is CAWSVGEDTEAFF. The CDR3 nucleotides read TGTGCCTGGAGTGTAGGCGAGGACACTGAAGCTTTCTTT.

A note on this clone: The same CDR3 can be traced to other DNA sequences in this sample. J is TRBJ2-5 and V is TRBV5-1; a weak D match, TRBD1 (6 bases). CDR1 is SGHRS, CDR2 YFSETQ, per germline. CDR3 size: 13 residues. The ends were cut back, 5 bases at V and 1 base at J, with 9 bases in the middle. Written as DNA, the CDR3 is TGCGCCAGCAGACTAGGGGGCCAAGAGACCCAGTACTTC. It is translated as CASRLGGQETQYF. The full variable domain, its missing parts supplied by reference TRBV5-1 and TRBJ2-5, is KAGVTQTPRYLIKTRGQQVTLSCSPISGHRSVSWYQQTPGQGLQFLFEYFSETQRNKGNFPGRFSGRQFSNSRSEMNVSTLELGDSALYLCASRLGGQETQYFGPGTRLLVL.

The chain is built from TRBV7-3 and TRBJ2-1; 7 nucleotides line up with TRBD1. The CDR3 is 15 residues long. Losses at the gene ends were 2 bases for V and 2 bases for J; bases not matched to a gene: 3. Germline CDR1 SGHTA, CDR2 FQGTGA. The CDR3 DNA sequence: TGTGCCAGCAGCTTACGACAGGGCGCCTACAATGAGCAGTTCTTC. Protein: CASSLRQGAYNEQFF.

J is TRBJ2-7 and V is TRBV30; 7 positions agree with TRBD2. The CDR3 runs to 13 residues. V was clipped by 2 bases and J by 3 bases; unmatched bases: 4. CDR1 and CDR2 from the germline V gene are GTSNPN and SVGIG (reference sequence). DNA of the CDR3: TGTGCCTGGAGTCTGGGAGGGAACTACGAGCAGTACTTC. Its protein product is CAWSLGGNYEQYF.

This clone was seen once. This rearrangement joins TRBV5-4 to TRBJ1-3; D is ambiguous. Germline V gives CDR1 SGHNT, CDR2 YYREEE (reference sequence). Trimming removed 3 bases from V and 0 bases from J, with 10 bases in between. CDR3 length: 15 amino acids. CDR3 in DNA: TGTGCCAGCAGCTCTTCCGGGATCTCTGGAAACACCATATATTTT. Protein: CASSSSGISGNTIYF. Filled out from reference TRBV5-4 and TRBJ1-3, the complete variable domain reads ETGVTQSPTHLIKTRGQQVTLRCSSQSGHNTVSWYQQALGQGPQFIFQYYREEENGRGNFPPRFSGLQFPNYSSELNVNALELDDSALYLCASSSSGISGNTIYFGEGSWLTVV.

This clone occurred once. The chain combines TRBV27 with TRBJ1-5; unclear D gene. Between the trimmed V and J ends, which lost 2 bases and 9 bases, there was a span of 14 bases. From germline, CDR1 is MNHEY and CDR2 SMNVEV (reference sequence). The CDR3 covers 14 residues. The CDR3 here is CASSLGAGLTPQHF. In DNA form, the CDR3 reads TGTGCCAGCAGTTTAGGAGCAGGTTTGACGCCCCAGCATTTT.

The chain recombines TRBV10-3 with TRBJ1-1; D is ambiguous. The germline gives CDR1 ENHRY, CDR2 SYGVKD. The length of the CDR3 is 12 residues. Deletions cut 4 bases from V and 8 bases from J, with 11 bases between. CDR3 sequence reads: CAISGPATEAFF. In DNA form, the CDR3 reads TGTGCCATCAGTGGACCTGCCACGGAAGCTTTCTTT.